The 9 T cell receptor beta chains reported below all come from one sample, sequenced in a study of cytomegalovirus exposure and HLA in healthy donors. The primer mix had 60 Vbeta and 13 Jbeta primers. Profiling relied on immunoSEQ multiplex PCR, and the TCRdb table lists in-frame clones only, not all of them. The table has around 210,000 clones, about 81% seen once. The sample was PBMCs. The receptors were gathered from a woman in her thirties or forties in good health and CMV-seronegative.

The chain is built from TRBV6-1 and TRBJ2-7; TRBD1 matches at 7 bases. Trimming at V came to 6 bases and at J to 1 base, leaving 9 bases not matched to a gene. This CDR3 has 15 residues. Germline CDR1 MNHNS, CDR2 SASEGT. CDR3 DNA sequence: TGTGCCAGCAGAACTACAGGGGACCCATCCTACGAGCAGTACTTC. Translation: CASRTTGDPSYEQYF.

The V and J genes are TRBV6-1 and TRBJ1-5; D is unclear. This CDR3 contains 14 residues. The V end lost 2 bases, the J end lost 0 bases, and 5 bases lay between the germline ends. Germline V gene data show CDR1 as MNHNS and CDR2 as SASEGT. CDR3 protein: CASSEQYSNQPQHF. The CDR3 nucleotides are TGTGCCAGCAGTGAACAGTATAGCAATCAGCCCCAGCATTTT.

The J gene is TRBJ2-1, the V gene TRBV12-5, with D maybe TRBD1 (6 bases). The germline CDR1 and CDR2 sequences are LGHNT and FRNRAP. This CDR3 comprises 14 residues. Trimming left V 3 bases short and J 5 bases short, with 11 bases between. CDR3 region: CASGFLGQHNEQFF. For the CDR3, the DNA is TGTGCTAGTGGTTTCTTAGGACAGCACAATGAGCAGTTCTTC. Looking up the rest from reference TRBV12-5 and TRBJ2-1 gives the full variable domain: DARVTQTPRHKVTEMGQEVTMRCQPILGHNTVFWYRQTMMQGLELLAYFRNRAPLDDSGMPKDRFSAEMPDATLATLKIQPSEPRDSAVYFCASGFLGQHNEQFFGPGTRLTVL.

The V call is TRBV2, the J call TRBJ1-1; a weak D match, TRBD1 (5 bases). The V gene lost 5 bases and the J gene lost 4 bases, with 17 bases spanning the gap. The CDR3 contains 15 residues. In germline, CDR1 is SNHLY, CDR2 FYNNEI. This CDR3 is CASSRGNWGGTEAFF. CDR3 DNA: TGTGCCAGCAGTAGAGGAAATTGGGGGGGCACTGAAGCTTTCTTT.

The gene calls are TRBV28 and TRBJ2-3; tentatively, D is TRBD2 (5 bases). The CDR3 has 12 amino acids. Germline V gene data show CDR1 as MDHEN and CDR2 as SYDVKM. With 5 bases removed from V and 3 bases from J, the gap between germline ends came to 6 bases. CDR3 sequence reads: CASSTGTDTQYF. CDR3 sequence (DNA): TGTGCCAGCAGTACGGGGACAGATACGCAGTATTTT.

The chain links TRBV5-4 to TRBJ2-7; D uncertain. The CDR3 spans 13 residues. Trimming removed 4 bases at V and 0 bases at J, with 8 bases between. The V gene's germline CDR1 is SGHNT and CDR2 YYREEE (reference sequence). DNA of the CDR3: TGTGCCAGCAGCACCGCTAGCTCCTACGAGCAGTACTTC. Its protein product is CASSTASSYEQYF. Based on the CDR3 plus reference TRBV5-4 and TRBJ2-7, the full variable domain is ETGVTQSPTHLIKTRGQQVTLRCSSQSGHNTVSWYQQALGQGPQFIFQYYREEENGRGNFPPRFSGLQFPNYSSELNVNALELDDSALYLCASSTASSYEQYFGPGTRLTVT.

The CDR3 DNA follows: TGCGCCAGCAGCTTGAACGGTTTGGAGACCCAGTACTTC. This encodes CASSLNGLETQYF. This chain uses TRBV5-1 with TRBJ2-5; the D is unclear. Germline loops: CDR1 SGHRS, CDR2 YFSETQ. The CDR3 extends over 13 amino acids. Trimming took 1 base from V and 5 from J, leaving 9 bases between them. The variable domain in full, completed from reference TRBV5-1 and TRBJ2-5, reads KAGVTQTPRYLIKTRGQQVTLSCSPISGHRSVSWYQQTPGQGLQFLFEYFSETQRNKGNFPGRFSGRQFSNSRSEMNVSTLELGDSALYLCASSLNGLETQYFGPGTRLLVL.

Turning to this clone: The DNA is omitted, as the CDR3 cannot be located on it reliably, and the CDR3 follows TCRdb's listing. The rearrangement joins TRBV5-1 to TRBJ2-7; the DNA was not used to check the table's D call, TRBD1. The CDR3 sequence runs 18 residues, both termini included. Germline lookup yields CDR1 SGHRS and CDR2 YFSETQ. The CDR3: CASSFRARGLFQTHEQYF.

A remark on this clone: Compared with germline, one end of the junction differs, possibly owing to a read error. The rearrangement joins TRBV29-1 to TRBJ2-1; TRBD2 might be the D (6 bases). Per germline, CDR1 SQVTM and CDR2 ANQGSEA. This CDR3 contains 12 residues. The CDR3 DNA reads TGCAGCGTTGAAGAAGGAGGGGCCGGGAACCTCTTC. Translation gives CSVEEGGAGNLF.